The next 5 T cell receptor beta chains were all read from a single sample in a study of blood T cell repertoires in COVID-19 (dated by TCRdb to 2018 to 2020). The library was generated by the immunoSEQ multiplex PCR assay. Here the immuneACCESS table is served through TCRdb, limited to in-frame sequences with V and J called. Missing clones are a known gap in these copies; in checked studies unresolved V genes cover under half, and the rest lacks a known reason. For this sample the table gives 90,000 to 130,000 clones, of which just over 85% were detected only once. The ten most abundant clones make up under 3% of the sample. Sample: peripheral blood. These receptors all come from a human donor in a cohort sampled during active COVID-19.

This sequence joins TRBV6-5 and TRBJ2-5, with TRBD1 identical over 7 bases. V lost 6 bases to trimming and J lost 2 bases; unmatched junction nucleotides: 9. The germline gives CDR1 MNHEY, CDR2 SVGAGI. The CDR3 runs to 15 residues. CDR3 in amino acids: CASRGLGQAQETQYF. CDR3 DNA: TGTGCCAGCAGAGGATTAGGACAGGCACAAGAGACCCAGTACTTC.

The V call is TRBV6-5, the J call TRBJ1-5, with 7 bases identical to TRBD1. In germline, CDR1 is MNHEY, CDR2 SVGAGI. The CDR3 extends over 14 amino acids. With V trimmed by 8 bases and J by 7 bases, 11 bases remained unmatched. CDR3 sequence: CASGKGAKWQPQHF. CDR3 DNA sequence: TGTGCCAGCGGAAAGGGGGCGAAATGGCAGCCCCAGCATTTT.

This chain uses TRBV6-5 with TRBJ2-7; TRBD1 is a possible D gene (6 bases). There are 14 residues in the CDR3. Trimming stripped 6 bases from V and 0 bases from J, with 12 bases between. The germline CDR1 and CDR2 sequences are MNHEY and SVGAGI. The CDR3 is CASRDSKVSYEQYF. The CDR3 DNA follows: TGTGCCAGCAGGGACAGTAAAGTCTCCTACGAGCAGTACTTC.

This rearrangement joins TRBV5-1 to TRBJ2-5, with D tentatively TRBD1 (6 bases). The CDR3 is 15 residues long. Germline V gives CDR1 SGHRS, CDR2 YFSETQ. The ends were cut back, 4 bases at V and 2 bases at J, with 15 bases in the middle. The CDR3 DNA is TGCGCCAGCAGCCCCGGGACACCGGGGCAAGAGACCCAGTACTTC. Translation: CASSPGTPGQETQYF.

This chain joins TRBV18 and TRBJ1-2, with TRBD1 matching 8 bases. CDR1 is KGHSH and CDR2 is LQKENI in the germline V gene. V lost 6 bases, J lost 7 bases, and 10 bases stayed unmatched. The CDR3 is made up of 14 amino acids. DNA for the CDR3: TGTGCCAGCTCGCCTACCGGGACAGGCTCTGGCTACACCTTC. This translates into CASSPTGTGSGYTF.